Here is one TCR beta chain with its context. This record comes from a study of T cell clusters in autoimmune cytopenias. TRB rearrangements were amplified by touch-down multiplex PCR with mixed TRB-A/B primers. TCRdb re-called the multiplex PCR reads; every CDR3 protein appears as one record, without DNA. The sample includes thousands of distinct CDR3 sequences. This CDR3 is 14 amino acids long. TRB amplification used around 260 ng of peripheral blood genomic DNA. These data were also reused for a study on T cell repertoires in aging, cancer and after chemotherapy.

This chain joins TRBV12-3 or TRBV12-4 and TRBJ2-5; TCRdb's assignment of TRBD1 cannot be checked, as there is no DNA. The TCR was taken from a human donor with an autoimmune cytopenia or autoimmune hepatitis (not recorded which). Material for sequencing was peripheral blood. CDR3 region: CASSLPGGQETQYF.